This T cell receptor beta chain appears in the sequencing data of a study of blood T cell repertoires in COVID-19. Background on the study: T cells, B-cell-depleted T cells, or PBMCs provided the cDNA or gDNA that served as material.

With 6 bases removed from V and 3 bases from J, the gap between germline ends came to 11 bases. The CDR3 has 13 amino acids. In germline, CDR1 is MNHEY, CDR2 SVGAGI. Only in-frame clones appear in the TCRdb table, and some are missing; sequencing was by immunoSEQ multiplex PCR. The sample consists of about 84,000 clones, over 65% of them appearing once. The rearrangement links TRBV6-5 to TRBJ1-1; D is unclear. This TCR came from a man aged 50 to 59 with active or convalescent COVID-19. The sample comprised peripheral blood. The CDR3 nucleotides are TGTGCCAGCAGCCAACTCGGGGACACTGAAGCTTTCTTT. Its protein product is CASSQLGDTEAFF.